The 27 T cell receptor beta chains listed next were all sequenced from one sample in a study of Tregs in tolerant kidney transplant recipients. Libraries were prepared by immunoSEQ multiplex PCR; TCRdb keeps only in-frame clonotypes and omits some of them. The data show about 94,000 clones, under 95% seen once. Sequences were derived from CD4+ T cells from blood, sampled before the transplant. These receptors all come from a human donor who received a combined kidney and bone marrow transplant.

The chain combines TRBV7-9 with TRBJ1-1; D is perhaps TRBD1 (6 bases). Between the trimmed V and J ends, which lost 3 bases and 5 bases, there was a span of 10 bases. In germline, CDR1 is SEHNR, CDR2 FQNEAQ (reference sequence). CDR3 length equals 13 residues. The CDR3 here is CASSFSQGTEAFF. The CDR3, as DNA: TGTGCCAGCAGCTTCTCGCAGGGGACTGAAGCTTTCTTT.

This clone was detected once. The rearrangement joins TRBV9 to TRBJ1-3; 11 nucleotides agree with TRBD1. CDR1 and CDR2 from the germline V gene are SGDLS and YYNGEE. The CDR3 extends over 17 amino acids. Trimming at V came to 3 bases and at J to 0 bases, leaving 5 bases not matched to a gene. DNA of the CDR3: TGTGCCAGCAGCGCATCGGGACAGGGGGTCTCTGGAAACACCATATATTTT. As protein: CASSASGQGVSGNTIYF.

The CDR3 region is CASSSPYTGSTDTQYF. The CDR3 nucleotides read TGTGCCAGCAGTTCCCCCTATACCGGGAGCACAGATACGCAGTATTTT. The V and J genes are TRBV28 and TRBJ2-3; D not certain. This CDR3 has 16 amino acids. The germline CDR1 and CDR2 sequences are MDHEN and SYDVKM. V dropped 4 bases and J dropped 0 bases, with 14 bases sitting between them.

This chain's CDR3 is CASSSKRGGLPETQYF. CDR3 DNA: TGTGCCAGCAGCTCCAAGCGGGGGGGCCTCCCCGAGACCCAGTACTTC. V usage is TRBV7-2 and J usage is TRBJ2-5; 10 bases align to TRBD2. This CDR3 region has 16 residues. V trimming: 4 bases; J trimming: 5 bases; junction bases outside the gene matches: 10. Germline CDR1 and CDR2: SGHTA and FQGNSA.

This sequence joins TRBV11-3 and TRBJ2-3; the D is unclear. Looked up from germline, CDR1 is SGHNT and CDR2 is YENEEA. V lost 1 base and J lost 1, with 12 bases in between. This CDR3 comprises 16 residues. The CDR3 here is CASSLGAGEGTDTQYF. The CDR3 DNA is TGTGCCAGCAGCTTAGGTGCCGGAGAAGGCACAGATACGCAGTATTTT.

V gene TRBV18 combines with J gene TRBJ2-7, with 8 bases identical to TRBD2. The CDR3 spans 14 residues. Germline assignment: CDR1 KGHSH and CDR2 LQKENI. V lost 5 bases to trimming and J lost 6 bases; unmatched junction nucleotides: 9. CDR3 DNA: TGTGCCAGCTCATCGAACCGGGGGGGGAGCGAGCAGTACTTC. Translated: CASSSNRGGSEQYF.

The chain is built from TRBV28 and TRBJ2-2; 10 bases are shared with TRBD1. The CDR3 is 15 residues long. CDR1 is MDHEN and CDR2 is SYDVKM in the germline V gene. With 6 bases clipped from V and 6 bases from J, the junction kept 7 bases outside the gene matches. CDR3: CASRKDRGHPGELFF. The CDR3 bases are TGTGCCAGCAGAAAAGACAGGGGGCATCCCGGGGAGCTGTTTTTT.

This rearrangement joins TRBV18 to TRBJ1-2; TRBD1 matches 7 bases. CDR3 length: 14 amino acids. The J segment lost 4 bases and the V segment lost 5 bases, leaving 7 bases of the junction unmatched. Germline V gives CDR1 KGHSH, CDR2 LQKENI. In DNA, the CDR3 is TGTGCCAGCTCAGGCGACAGGGTGGGCTATGGCTACACCTTC. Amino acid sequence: CASSGDRVGYGYTF.

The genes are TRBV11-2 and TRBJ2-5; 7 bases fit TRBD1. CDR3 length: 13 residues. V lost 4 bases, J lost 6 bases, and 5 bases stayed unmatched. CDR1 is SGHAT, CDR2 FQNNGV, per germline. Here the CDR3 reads CASSSDREQTQYF. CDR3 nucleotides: TGTGCCAGCAGCTCAGACAGGGAACAGACCCAGTACTTC.

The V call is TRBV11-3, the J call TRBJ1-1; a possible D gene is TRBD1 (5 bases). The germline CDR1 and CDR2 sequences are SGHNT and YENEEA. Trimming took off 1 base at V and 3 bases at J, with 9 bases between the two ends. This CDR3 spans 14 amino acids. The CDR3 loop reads CASSLAGEDTEAFF. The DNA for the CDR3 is TGTGCCAGCAGCTTAGCGGGGGAAGACACTGAAGCTTTCTTT. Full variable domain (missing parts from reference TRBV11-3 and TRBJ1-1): EAGVVQSPRYKIIEKKQPVAFWCNPISGHNTLYWYLQNLGQGPELLIRYENEEAVDDSQLPKDRFSAERLKGVDSTLKIQPAELGDSAVYLCASSLAGEDTEAFFGQGTRLTVV.

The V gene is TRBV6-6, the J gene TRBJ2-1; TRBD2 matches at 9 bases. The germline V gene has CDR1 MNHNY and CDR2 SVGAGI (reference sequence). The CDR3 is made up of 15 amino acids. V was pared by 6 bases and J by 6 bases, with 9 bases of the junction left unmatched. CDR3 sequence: CASRAQLTSGNEQFF. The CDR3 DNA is TGTGCCAGCAGAGCCCAATTGACTAGCGGCAATGAGCAGTTCTTC.

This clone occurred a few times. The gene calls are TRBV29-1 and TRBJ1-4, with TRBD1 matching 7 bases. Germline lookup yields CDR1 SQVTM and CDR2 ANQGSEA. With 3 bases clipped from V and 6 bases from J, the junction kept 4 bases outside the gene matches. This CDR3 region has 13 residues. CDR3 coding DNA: TGCAGCGTTGATAGGGGGCAGGATGAAAAACTGTTTTTT. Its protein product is CSVDRGQDEKLFF.

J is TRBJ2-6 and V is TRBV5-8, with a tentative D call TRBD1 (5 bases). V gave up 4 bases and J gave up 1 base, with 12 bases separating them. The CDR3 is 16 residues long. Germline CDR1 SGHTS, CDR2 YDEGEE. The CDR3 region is CASSRSTGSGANVLTF. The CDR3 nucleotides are TGTGCCAGCAGCCGAAGTACAGGTTCTGGGGCCAACGTCCTGACTTTC.

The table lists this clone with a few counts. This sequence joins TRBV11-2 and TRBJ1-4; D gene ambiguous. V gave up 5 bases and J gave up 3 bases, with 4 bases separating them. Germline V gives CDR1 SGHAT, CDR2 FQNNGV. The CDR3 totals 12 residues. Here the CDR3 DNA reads TGTGCCAGCAGCCCTTCTAATGAAAAACTGTTTTTT. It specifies CASSPSNEKLFF.

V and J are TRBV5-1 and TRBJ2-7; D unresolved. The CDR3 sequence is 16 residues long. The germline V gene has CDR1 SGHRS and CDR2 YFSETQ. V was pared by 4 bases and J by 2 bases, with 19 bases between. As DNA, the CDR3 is TGCGCCAGCAGCCCCCCCTCGAGCCTTGTCACCTACGAGCAGTACTTC. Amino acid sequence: CASSPPSSLVTYEQYF.

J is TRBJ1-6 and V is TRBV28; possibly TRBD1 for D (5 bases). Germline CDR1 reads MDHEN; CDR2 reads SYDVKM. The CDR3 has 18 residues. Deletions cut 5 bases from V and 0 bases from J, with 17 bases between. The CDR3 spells CASSGTLPPSSYNSPLHF. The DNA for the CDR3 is TGTGCCAGCAGTGGGACTCTCCCTCCCAGCTCCTATAATTCACCCCTCCACTTT. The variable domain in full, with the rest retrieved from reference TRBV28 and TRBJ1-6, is DVKVTQSSRYLVKRTGEKVFLECVQDMDHENMFWYRQDPGLGLRLIYFSYDVKMKEKGDIPEGYSVSREKKERFSLILESASTNQTSMYLCASSGTLPPSSYNSPLHFGNGTRLTVT.

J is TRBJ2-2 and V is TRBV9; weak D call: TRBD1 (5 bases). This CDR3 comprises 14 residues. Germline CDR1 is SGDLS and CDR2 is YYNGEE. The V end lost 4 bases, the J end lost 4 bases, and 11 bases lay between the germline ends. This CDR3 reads CASSPETATGELFF. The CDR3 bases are TGTGCCAGCAGCCCCGAGACAGCCACCGGGGAGCTGTTTTTT.

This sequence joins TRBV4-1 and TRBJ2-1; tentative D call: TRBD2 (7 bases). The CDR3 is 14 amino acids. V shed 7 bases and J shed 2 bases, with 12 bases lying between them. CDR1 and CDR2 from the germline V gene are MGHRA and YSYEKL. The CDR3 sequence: CASTRGGTYNEQFF. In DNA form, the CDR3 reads TGCGCCAGCACGAGGGGGGGGACCTACAATGAGCAGTTCTTC.

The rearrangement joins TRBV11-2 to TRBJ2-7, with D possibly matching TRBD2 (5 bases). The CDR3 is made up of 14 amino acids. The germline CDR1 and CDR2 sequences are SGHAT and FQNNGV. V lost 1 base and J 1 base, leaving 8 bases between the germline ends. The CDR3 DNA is TGTGCCAGCAGCTTAGCCGGGAAATCCTACGAGCAGTACTTC. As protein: CASSLAGKSYEQYF.

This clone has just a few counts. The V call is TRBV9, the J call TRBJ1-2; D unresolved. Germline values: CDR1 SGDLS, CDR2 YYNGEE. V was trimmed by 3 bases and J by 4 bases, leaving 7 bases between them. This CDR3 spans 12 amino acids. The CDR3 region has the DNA TGTGCCAGCAGCGCGCGCGCCTATGGCTACACCTTC. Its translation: CASSARAYGYTF.

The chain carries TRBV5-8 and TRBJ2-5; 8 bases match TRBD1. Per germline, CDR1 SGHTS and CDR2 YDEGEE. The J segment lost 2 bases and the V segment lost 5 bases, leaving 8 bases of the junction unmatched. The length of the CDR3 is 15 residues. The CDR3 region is CASRLGTGAQETQYF. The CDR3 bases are TGTGCCAGCAGGCTTGGGACAGGTGCTCAAGAGACCCAGTACTTC.

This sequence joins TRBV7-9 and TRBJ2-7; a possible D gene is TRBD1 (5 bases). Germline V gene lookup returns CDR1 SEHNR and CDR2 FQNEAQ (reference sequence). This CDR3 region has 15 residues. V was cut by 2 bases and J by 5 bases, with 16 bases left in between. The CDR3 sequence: CASSLFQGFVHEQYF. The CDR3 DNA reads TGTGCCAGCAGCTTATTTCAGGGATTCGTCCACGAGCAGTACTTC.

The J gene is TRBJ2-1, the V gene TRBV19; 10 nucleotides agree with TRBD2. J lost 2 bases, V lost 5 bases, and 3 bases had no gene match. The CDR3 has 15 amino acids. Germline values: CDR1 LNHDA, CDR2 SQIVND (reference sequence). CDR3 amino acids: CASSPSGGAYNEQFF. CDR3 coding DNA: TGTGCCAGTAGTCCGAGCGGGGGGGCCTACAATGAGCAGTTCTTC. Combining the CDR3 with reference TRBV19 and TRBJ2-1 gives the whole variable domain DGGITQSPKYLFRKEGQNVTLSCEQNLNHDAMYWYRQDPGQGLRLIYYSQIVNDFQKGDIAEGYSVSREKKESFPLTVTSAQKNPTAFYLCASSPSGGAYNEQFFGPGTRLTVL.

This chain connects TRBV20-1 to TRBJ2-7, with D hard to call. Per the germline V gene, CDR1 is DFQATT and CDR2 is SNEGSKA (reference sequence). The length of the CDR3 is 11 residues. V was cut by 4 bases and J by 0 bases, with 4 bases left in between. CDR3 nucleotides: TGCAGTGCTACGGTCTCCTACGAGCAGTACTTC. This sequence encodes CSATVSYEQYF.

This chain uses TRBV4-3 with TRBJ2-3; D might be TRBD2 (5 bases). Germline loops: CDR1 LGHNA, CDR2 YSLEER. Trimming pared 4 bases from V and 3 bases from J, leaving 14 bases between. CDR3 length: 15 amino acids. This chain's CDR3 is CASSPGGETTDTQYF. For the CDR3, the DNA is TGCGCCAGCAGCCCGGGTGGGGAGACGACAGATACGCAGTATTTT.

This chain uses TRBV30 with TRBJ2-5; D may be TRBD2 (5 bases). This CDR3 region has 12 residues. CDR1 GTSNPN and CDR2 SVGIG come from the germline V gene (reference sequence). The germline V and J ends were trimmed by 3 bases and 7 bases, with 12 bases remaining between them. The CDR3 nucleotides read TGTGCCTGGAGGGGAAGGCGGGTGACCCAGTACTTC. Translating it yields CAWRGRRVTQYF.

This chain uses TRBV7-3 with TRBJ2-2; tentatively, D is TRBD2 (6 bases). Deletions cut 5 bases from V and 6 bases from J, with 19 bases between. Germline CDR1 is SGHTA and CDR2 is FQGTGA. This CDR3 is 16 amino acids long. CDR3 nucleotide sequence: TGTGCCAGCAGCCCGACCACACTAGCAATCCCCGGGGAGCTGTTTTTT. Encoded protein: CASSPTTLAIPGELFF. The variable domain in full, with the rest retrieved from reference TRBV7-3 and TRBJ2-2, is GAGVSQTPSNKVTEKGKYVELRCDPISGHTALYWYRQSLGQGPEFLIYFQGTGAADDSGLPNDRFFAVRPEGSVSTLKIQRTERGDSAVYLCASSPTTLAIPGELFFGEGSRLTVL.